The subject of this entry is one TCR beta chain. Its antigen is as yet unknown. Germline assignment: CDR1 SGHRS and CDR2 YFSETQ. This CDR3 contains 18 residues. The trim removed 6 bases at V and 4 bases at J, leaving 15 bases unmatched. These data belong to a study of CD8 T cells in ankylosing spondylitis. Study results and caveats: Within matched ankylosing spondylitis synovial fluid, disease-linked clones were reportedly significantly enriched. Prior work had noted some motif variants in reactive arthritis blood and synovial fluid. The authors found the disease-linked clones to be CD8+ and relatively rare in peripheral blood.

Generation of TCR beta libraries employed quantitative 5'-RACE incorporating molecular barcodes. One entry per CDR3 protein results from TCRdb running MiXCR on the 5' RACE reads. The sample includes 200,000 to 300,000 distinct CDR3 sequences, around 32% of them seen just once. The V call is TRBV5-1, the J call TRBJ2-3; 12 nucleotides align to TRBD2. Sample: blood, either unsorted or a sorted T cell fraction (not recorded which). The source of this sequence is a male donor with ankylosing spondylitis or in good health (not recorded which). CDR3 in DNA: TGCGCCAGCACCAACCCCGGACTAGCGGGGTCCGGAGCAGATACGCAGTATTTT. Translation: CASTNPGLAGSGADTQYF.